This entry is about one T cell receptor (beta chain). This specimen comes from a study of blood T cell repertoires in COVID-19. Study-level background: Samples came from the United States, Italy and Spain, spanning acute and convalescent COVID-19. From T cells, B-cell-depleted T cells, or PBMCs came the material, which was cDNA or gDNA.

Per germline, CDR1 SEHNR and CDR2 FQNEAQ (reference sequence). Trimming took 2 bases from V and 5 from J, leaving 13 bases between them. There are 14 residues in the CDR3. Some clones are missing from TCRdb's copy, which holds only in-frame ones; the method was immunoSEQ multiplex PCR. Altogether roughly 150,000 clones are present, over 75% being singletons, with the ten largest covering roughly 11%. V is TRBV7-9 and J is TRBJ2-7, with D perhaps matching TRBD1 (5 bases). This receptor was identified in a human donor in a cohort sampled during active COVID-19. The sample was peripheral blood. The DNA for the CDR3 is TGTGCCAGCAGCTTAAGCAGGGTCCCCCACGAGCAGTACTTC. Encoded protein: CASSLSRVPHEQYF. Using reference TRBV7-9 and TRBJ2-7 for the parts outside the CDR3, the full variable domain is DTGVSQNPRHKITKRGQNVTFRCDPISEHNRLYWYRQTLGQGPEFLTYFQNEAQLEKSRLLSDRFSAERPKGSFSTLEIQRTEQGDSAMYLCASSLSRVPHEQYFGPGTRLTVT.